This is a list of T cell receptor beta chains from one sample in a study of blood T cell repertoires in COVID-19. Measured with immunoSEQ multiplex PCR; TCRdb has only the in-frame clones, and not every one. The sample comprises 400,000 or so clones, around 87% of which are singletons, and under 3% rests with the top ten. Material for sequencing was peripheral blood. The receptors derive from a human donor in a cohort sampled during active COVID-19. Each CDR3 is given with its conserved first and last residue. A D gene is named only where the DNA matches it firmly. For some rows the clone size is stated as once, few or many, or as a class when expanded; others skip it.

abundance: .; j_gene: TRBJ2-7; v_gene: TRBV10-3; d_gene: TRBD1; CDR3nt: TGTGCCATCAGTCAGGGACAGGCAAACTACGAGCAGTACTTC; CDR3aa: CAISQGQANYEQYF
abundance: .; j_gene: TRBJ1-4; v_gene: TRBV28; d_gene: .; CDR3nt: TGTGCCAGCCGGAAGGCAGGTATTAATGAAAAACTGTTTTTT; CDR3aa: CASRKAGINEKLFF
abundance: .; j_gene: TRBJ1-2; v_gene: TRBV9; d_gene: TRBD1; CDR3nt: TGTGCCAGCAGCTCACTATCAGGGGGCTATGGCTACACCTTC; CDR3aa: CASSSLSGGYGYTF
abundance: .; j_gene: TRBJ2-5; v_gene: TRBV2; d_gene: TRBD2; CDR3nt: TGTGCCAGCAGAGGACTAGCACAGGAGACCCAGTACTTC; CDR3aa: CASRGLAQETQYF
abundance: few; j_gene: TRBJ2-7; v_gene: TRBV27; d_gene: TRBD2; CDR3nt: TGTGCCAGCAGTTCCAGCGGGAGAGGGTACGAGCAGTACTTC; CDR3aa: CASSSSGRGYEQYF
abundance: .; j_gene: TRBJ1-5; v_gene: TRBV25-1; d_gene: TRBD1; CDR3nt: TGTGCCAGCAGTGATCAACAGGGGGATAGCAATCAGCCCCAGCATTTT; CDR3aa: CASSDQQGDSNQPQHF
abundance: .; j_gene: TRBJ1-3; v_gene: TRBV14; d_gene: .; CDR3nt: TGTGCCAGCTGCAGGGAAATTGGTAACACCATATATTTT; CDR3aa: CASCREIGNTIYF
abundance: .; j_gene: TRBJ1-2; v_gene: TRBV15; d_gene: .; CDR3nt: TGTGCCACCAGCAGAGCGAGGGTATCGGGCTACACCTTC; CDR3aa: CATSRARVSGYTF
abundance: once; j_gene: TRBJ2-1; v_gene: TRBV6-4; d_gene: TRBD2; CDR3nt: TGTGCCAGCAGTGTGGCTGGGAGGGCTTCCTACAATGAGCAGTTCTTC; CDR3aa: CASSVAGRASYNEQFF
abundance: .; j_gene: TRBJ1-6; v_gene: TRBV3-1/TRBV3-2; d_gene: TRBD1; CDR3nt: TGTGCCAGCAGCGACAGGGGATCCTATAATTCACCCCTCCACTTT; CDR3aa: CASSDRGSYNSPLHF
abundance: .; j_gene: TRBJ1-1; v_gene: TRBV18; d_gene: .; CDR3nt: TGTGCCAGCTCCCCAGACAATTTGGCTTTCTTT; CDR3aa: CASSPDNLAFF
abundance: once; j_gene: TRBJ2-7; v_gene: TRBV12-2; d_gene: .; CDR3nt: TGTGCAAGTCGCTCCCACAAGAGACAGGGATTTTCCTACGAGCAGTACTTC; CDR3aa: CASRSHKRQGFSYEQYF
abundance: .; j_gene: TRBJ1-2; v_gene: TRBV5-8; d_gene: .; CDR3nt: TGTGCCAGCAGCCTCCGGGGATATGGCTACACCTTC; CDR3aa: CASSLRGYGYTF
abundance: .; j_gene: TRBJ1-5; v_gene: TRBV28; d_gene: .; CDR3nt: TGTGCCAGCAGTCCCTCACAACAGAGCAATCAGCCCCAGCATTTT; CDR3aa: CASSPSQQSNQPQHF
abundance: .; j_gene: TRBJ2-1; v_gene: TRBV7-3; d_gene: TRBD2; CDR3nt: TGTGCCAGCAGCTTAAGTGCGCTAGCGGGAGTTAATGAGCAGTTCTTC; CDR3aa: CASSLSALAGVNEQFF
abundance: .; j_gene: TRBJ1-5; v_gene: TRBV28; d_gene: .; CDR3nt: TGTGCCAGCCGGGGGTCAGGTAGCAATCAGCCCCAGCATTTT; CDR3aa: CASRGSGSNQPQHF
abundance: .; j_gene: TRBJ1-2; v_gene: TRBV7-2; d_gene: .; CDR3nt: TGTGCCAGCAGCTTAGTGTCGGACTATGGCTACACCTTC; CDR3aa: CASSLVSDYGYTF
abundance: .; j_gene: TRBJ1-6; v_gene: TRBV5-8; d_gene: TRBD1; CDR3nt: TGTGCCAGCAGCCGGACAGGGGGTTCCTATAATTCACCCCTCCACTTT; CDR3aa: CASSRTGGSYNSPLHF
abundance: .; j_gene: TRBJ2-2; v_gene: TRBV5-5; d_gene: TRBD2; CDR3nt: TGTGCCAGCAGCTTGCGCGGGGGGCCGAACACCGGGGAGCTGTTTTTT; CDR3aa: CASSLRGGPNTGELFF
abundance: .; j_gene: TRBJ2-3; v_gene: TRBV5-4; d_gene: .; CDR3nt: TGTGCCAGCCGACCCCCAGGGCCTAGCACAGATACGCAGTATTTT; CDR3aa: CASRPPGPSTDTQYF
abundance: .; j_gene: TRBJ2-2; v_gene: TRBV11-1; d_gene: .; CDR3nt: TGTGCCAGCAGCTTACGCAGGGTTAACGGGGAGCTGTTTTTT; CDR3aa: CASSLRRVNGELFF
abundance: .; j_gene: TRBJ2-3; v_gene: TRBV10-2; d_gene: .; CDR3nt: TGCGCCTCAAGCCGAGCTCCTAGGGGTACGCAGTATTTT; CDR3aa: CASSRAPRGTQYF
abundance: .; j_gene: TRBJ2-2; v_gene: TRBV19; d_gene: .; CDR3nt: TGTGCCAGTAGTACCGGTGGAGGGGCCGGGGAGCTGTTTTTT; CDR3aa: CASSTGGGAGELFF
abundance: .; j_gene: TRBJ2-2; v_gene: TRBV19; d_gene: TRBD2; CDR3nt: TGTGCCAGTACCCAGACTAGCGGGGGGGGCACCGGGGAGCTGTTTTTT; CDR3aa: CASTQTSGGGTGELFF
abundance: .; j_gene: TRBJ2-5; v_gene: TRBV2; d_gene: TRBD1; CDR3nt: TGTGCCAGCAGTGAAGCCCCGGACAGGAAAGAGACCCAGTACTTC; CDR3aa: CASSEAPDRKETQYF
abundance: .; j_gene: TRBJ2-7; v_gene: TRBV6-5; d_gene: TRBD1; CDR3nt: TGTGCCAGCAGGAGCGGACAGGCAGGCGAGCAGTACTTC; CDR3aa: CASRSGQAGEQYF
abundance: .; j_gene: TRBJ1-2; v_gene: TRBV28; d_gene: TRBD1; CDR3nt: TGTGCCAGCAGTCCTTCAGGGGGCGCTAGGGGCTACACCTTC; CDR3aa: CASSPSGGARGYTF
abundance: .; j_gene: TRBJ1-6; v_gene: TRBV28; d_gene: .; CDR3nt: TGTGCCAGCAGTTTTGCAGGGGACAATTCACCCCTCCACTTT; CDR3aa: CASSFAGDNSPLHF
abundance: once; j_gene: TRBJ2-6; v_gene: TRBV6-6; d_gene: .; CDR3nt: TGTGCCAGCAGTTACAGTGGGGCCTCTGGGGCCAACGTCCTGACTTTC; CDR3aa: CASSYSGASGANVLTF
abundance: .; j_gene: TRBJ2-1; v_gene: TRBV5-1; d_gene: TRBD2; CDR3nt: TGCGCCAGCAGCTTGTCCTTAGCGGGGCCCTCCTACAATGAGCAGTTCTTC; CDR3aa: CASSLSLAGPSYNEQFF
abundance: .; j_gene: TRBJ2-1; v_gene: TRBV7-2; d_gene: .; CDR3nt: TGTGCCAGCAGCTTGGGAGCCGGGTCCTACAATGAGCAGTTCTTC; CDR3aa: CASSLGAGSYNEQFF
abundance: .; j_gene: TRBJ1-4; v_gene: TRBV3-1/TRBV3-2; d_gene: .; CDR3nt: TGTGCCAGCAGCCAAGGGACAGAAGAAAAACTGTTTTTT; CDR3aa: CASSQGTEEKLFF
abundance: .; j_gene: TRBJ2-1; v_gene: TRBV7-9; d_gene: .; CDR3nt: TGTGCCAGCAGCACTAGCCGGGGACCCTCCTACAATGAGCAGTTCTTC; CDR3aa: CASSTSRGPSYNEQFF
abundance: .; j_gene: TRBJ2-2; v_gene: TRBV7-2; d_gene: TRBD2; CDR3nt: TGTGCCAGCAGCCTTAGGGGTGGTAGCGGGGGGTACGCCGGGGAGCTGTTTTTT; CDR3aa: CASSLRGGSGGYAGELFF
abundance: .; j_gene: TRBJ1-3; v_gene: TRBV6-5; d_gene: .; CDR3nt: TGTGCCAGCAGTTACTCCCCCGGGGGCACCATATATTTT; CDR3aa: CASSYSPGGTIYF
abundance: .; j_gene: TRBJ1-6; v_gene: TRBV5-1; d_gene: TRBD1; CDR3nt: TGCGCCAGCAGCTTGGACCCTGACAGGGTCCCCAGCGGTTCACCCCTCCACTTT; CDR3aa: CASSLDPDRVPSGSPLHF
abundance: few; j_gene: TRBJ1-6; v_gene: TRBV3-1/TRBV3-2; d_gene: .; CDR3nt: TGTGCCAGCAGCCAAGCGGGGGGGGCGAATTCACCCCTCCACTTT; CDR3aa: CASSQAGGANSPLHF
abundance: .; j_gene: TRBJ2-1; v_gene: TRBV9; d_gene: TRBD2; CDR3nt: TGTGCCAGCAGCGTAGGAAGGACTAGCTACAATGAGCAGTTCTTC; CDR3aa: CASSVGRTSYNEQFF
abundance: .; j_gene: TRBJ2-1; v_gene: TRBV30; d_gene: TRBD2; CDR3nt: TGTGCCTGGAGGCGGGAGTACGTCAATGAGCAGTTCTTC; CDR3aa: CAWRREYVNEQFF
abundance: .; j_gene: TRBJ1-6; v_gene: TRBV7-3; d_gene: TRBD1; CDR3nt: TGTGCCAGCAGCTTAGTGGGACAGAATAATTCACCCCTCCACTTT; CDR3aa: CASSLVGQNNSPLHF
abundance: once; j_gene: TRBJ1-1; v_gene: TRBV4-1; d_gene: TRBD1; CDR3nt: TGCGCCAGCAGCGAAACAGGGGGGCCCACTGAAGCTTTCTTT; CDR3aa: CASSETGGPTEAFF
abundance: .; j_gene: TRBJ2-5; v_gene: TRBV4-1; d_gene: TRBD2; CDR3nt: TGCGCCAGCAGCCGAGGACTAGCGGGAGGGCCGGGAGAGACCCAGTACTTC; CDR3aa: CASSRGLAGGPGETQYF
abundance: .; j_gene: TRBJ2-3; v_gene: TRBV27; d_gene: .; CDR3nt: TGTGCCAGCAGTTTATATCGGGAGGATACGCAGTATTTT; CDR3aa: CASSLYREDTQYF
abundance: .; j_gene: TRBJ2-7; v_gene: TRBV19; d_gene: TRBD1; CDR3nt: TGTGCCAGTAGCCCAGCCGGGACAGGGTTTTACGAGCAGTACTTC; CDR3aa: CASSPAGTGFYEQYF
abundance: .; j_gene: TRBJ2-1; v_gene: TRBV11-3; d_gene: .; CDR3nt: TGTGCCAGCAGCCTAACCGACAATGAGCAGTTCTTC; CDR3aa: CASSLTDNEQFF
abundance: .; j_gene: TRBJ2-5; v_gene: TRBV3-1/TRBV3-2; d_gene: .; CDR3nt: TGTGCCAGCAGCCAAAACCCAGGGGTGGGAGAGACCCAGTACTTC; CDR3aa: CASSQNPGVGETQYF
abundance: .; j_gene: TRBJ1-6; v_gene: TRBV27; d_gene: .; CDR3nt: TGTGCCAGTTATCTTGGGCTTTCACCCCTCCACTTT; CDR3aa: CASYLGLSPLHF
abundance: .; j_gene: TRBJ1-2; v_gene: TRBV6-5; d_gene: TRBD1; CDR3nt: TGTGCCAGCATCCGCTCCGGGACAGGATATGGCTACACCTTC; CDR3aa: CASIRSGTGYGYTF
abundance: .; j_gene: TRBJ1-1; v_gene: TRBV7-9; d_gene: TRBD1; CDR3nt: TGTGCCAGCAGCCCTCGACAGGGCCCTGAAGCTTTCTTT; CDR3aa: CASSPRQGPEAFF
abundance: .; j_gene: TRBJ1-1; v_gene: TRBV4-1; d_gene: .; CDR3nt: TGCGCCAGCAGCCAAGATACGACGACAGGCGTGAACACTGAAGCTTTCTTT; CDR3aa: CASSQDTTTGVNTEAFF
abundance: .; j_gene: TRBJ1-4; v_gene: TRBV25-1; d_gene: .; CDR3nt: TGTGCCAGCAGTGGGGCGGGGGCAGGGAATGAAAAACTGTTTTTT; CDR3aa: CASSGAGAGNEKLFF
abundance: .; j_gene: TRBJ2-7; v_gene: TRBV5-1; d_gene: TRBD2; CDR3nt: TGCGCCAGCAGATTCTCAGCGGGAGCTATCTACGAGCAGTACTTC; CDR3aa: CASRFSAGAIYEQYF
abundance: .; j_gene: TRBJ2-3; v_gene: TRBV28; d_gene: TRBD1; CDR3nt: TGTGCCAGCACTGGGGCAGGGGGTGGTACAGATACGCAGTATTTT; CDR3aa: CASTGAGGGTDTQYF
abundance: few; j_gene: TRBJ1-2; v_gene: TRBV18; d_gene: .; CDR3nt: TGTGCCAGCTCACCAGAGGGTACAAACTATGGCTACACCTTC; CDR3aa: CASSPEGTNYGYTF
abundance: .; j_gene: TRBJ2-1; v_gene: TRBV28; d_gene: .; CDR3nt: TGTGCCAGCAGTTTACAGGGGATTAATGATGAGCAGTTCTTC; CDR3aa: CASSLQGINDEQFF
abundance: .; j_gene: TRBJ1-2; v_gene: TRBV19; d_gene: TRBD1; CDR3nt: TGTGCCAGTAGGGTGCCGGGACAGGGGTTAAACTATGGCTACACCTTC; CDR3aa: CASRVPGQGLNYGYTF
abundance: .; j_gene: TRBJ2-6; v_gene: TRBV4-1; d_gene: .; CDR3nt: TGCGCCAGCAGCCAAGAGGAAGGTCGGGTACATCGCTCTGGGGCCAACGTCCTGACTTTC; CDR3aa: CASSQEEGRVHRSGANVLTF
abundance: .; j_gene: TRBJ1-5; v_gene: TRBV6-5; d_gene: .; CDR3nt: TGTGCCAGCAGTTCAGGGCACTTCGGTCAGCCCCAGCATTTT; CDR3aa: CASSSGHFGQPQHF
abundance: .; j_gene: TRBJ2-1; v_gene: TRBV5-1; d_gene: .; CDR3nt: TGCGCCAGCAGCTTGGGAATAACCCTCCCGGGGGAGCAGTTCTTC; CDR3aa: CASSLGITLPGEQFF